A selection of T cell receptor beta chains follows, all from one sample in a study of T cell responses to AZD1222 COVID-19 vaccine. Libraries were prepared by immunoSEQ multiplex PCR; TCRdb keeps only in-frame clonotypes and omits some of them. Counted here are 90,000 to 110,000 clones, 85% to 90% occurring once; the ten biggest clones make up about 2.7%. The sequences come from peripheral blood, collected on day 0 of AZD1222 vaccination. All receptors derive from an adult in good health. Each CDR3 is given with its conserved first and last residue. The D gene is left open where the match is weak. Not all rows give a size; the values are once, few, many and, for expanded clones, a class.

J gene,D gene,V gene,clone size,CDR3 DNA,CDR3 protein
TRBJ2-1,TRBD2,TRBV6-2/TRBV6-3,once,TGTGCCAGCAGTTACGGAGCGGGGGGTTTGTACAATGAGCAGTTCTTC,CASSYGAGGLYNEQFF
TRBJ1-5,-,TRBV18,-,TGTGCCAGCTCACCAATGGGTAGCAATCAGCCCCAGCATTTT,CASSPMGSNQPQHF
TRBJ2-3,-,TRBV10-2,-,TGCGCCAGCAGTGACTTTAGGGCCACAGATACGCAGTATTTT,CASSDFRATDTQYF
TRBJ1-2,-,TRBV5-1,-,TGCGCCAGCAGCTTGGACACAGGGTCTGGCTACACCTTC,CASSLDTGSGYTF
TRBJ2-7,TRBD1,TRBV5-5,few,TGTGCCAGCAGCCGTGACAGGGGGAGAACCTACGAGCAGTACTTC,CASSRDRGRTYEQYF
TRBJ1-4,-,TRBV14,-,TGTGCCAGCAGCCCCGGTCCGAGGCCAAATGAAAAACTGTTTTTT,CASSPGPRPNEKLFF
TRBJ2-1,TRBD2,TRBV4-3,-,TGCGCCAGCAGCCAAGATCTTGGAGCGGGGGAAACGCAGTTCTTC,CASSQDLGAGETQFF
TRBJ1-2,TRBD1,TRBV28,-,TGTGCCAGCAGCCAGGGGGCCCCATCCTATGGCTACACCTTC,CASSQGAPSYGYTF
TRBJ1-3,-,TRBV23-1,medium-sized,TGCGCCAGCAGTCGAGGGTCTGGAAACACCATATATTTT,CASSRGSGNTIYF
TRBJ1-3,-,TRBV6-5,-,TGTGCCAGCAGTTACGCCACCTCTGGAAACACCATATATTTT,CASSYATSGNTIYF
TRBJ2-7,-,TRBV28,-,TGTGCCAGCAGCCCCGGAGCGGTAGTTCGGCCCTACGAGCAGTACTTC,CASSPGAVVRPYEQYF
TRBJ2-7,TRBD2,TRBV18,-,TGTGCCAGCTCACCGGGACTAGCGGGAGGTGGGTTTGGAGAGCAGTACTTC,CASSPGLAGGGFGEQYF
TRBJ1-2,TRBD1,TRBV29-1,-,TGCAGCGTTGGTGTATTTCAGGGGGCGAACTATGGCTACACCTTC,CSVGVFQGANYGYTF
TRBJ1-5,TRBD1,TRBV5-4,-,TGTGCCAGCAGCTTGGCCGTCCAGGGGGAGTACCAGCCCCAGCATTTT,CASSLAVQGEYQPQHF
TRBJ2-7,TRBD2,TRBV7-9,-,TGTGCCAGCAGCTTAGCGGGGGGACTAGCAGTTTACGAGCAGTACTTC,CASSLAGGLAVYEQYF
TRBJ2-7,TRBD2,TRBV7-2,-,TGTGCCAGCAGCTTAGGCCTAGCGGGTGTTACCTACGAGCAGTACTTC,CASSLGLAGVTYEQYF
TRBJ2-7,-,TRBV6-2/TRBV6-3,-,TGTGCCAGCAGTTACTCGGCTAGCTCCTACGAGCAGTACTTC,CASSYSASSYEQYF
TRBJ1-2,-,TRBV6-6,-,TGTGCCAGCAGTTCCAGGCCCTGGAACTATGGCTACACCTTC,CASSSRPWNYGYTF
TRBJ2-1,-,TRBV19,-,TGTGCCAGTATGAAGGCAGGGGTGGATGAGCAGTTCTTC,CASMKAGVDEQFF
TRBJ1-1,TRBD1,TRBV5-1,-,TGCGCCAGCAAAGGACAGGGACGTAAGAACACTGAAGCTTTCTTT,CASKGQGRKNTEAFF
TRBJ1-2,-,TRBV7-9,-,TGTGCCAGCAGCTTGGGGCAGGGCACGACCTCTAACTATGGCTACACCTTC,CASSLGQGTTSNYGYTF
TRBJ1-5,-,TRBV18,-,TGTGCCAGCTCACCGGAAAATCAGCCCCAGCATTTT,CASSPENQPQHF
TRBJ1-2,-,TRBV20-1,-,TGCAGTGCTAGAGCAGGGGAGGGCTACACCTTC,CSARAGEGYTF
TRBJ2-7,-,TRBV7-6,-,TGTGCCAGCAGCCCCAGCGCAGGGAGCTCCTACGAGCAGTACTTC,CASSPSAGSSYEQYF
TRBJ2-2,-,TRBV29-1,-,TGCAGCGTTGGACAGGGAGGTTACACCGGGGAGCTGTTTTTT,CSVGQGGYTGELFF
TRBJ1-1,-,TRBV2,-,TGTGCCAGCAGGCTGGCAGATCTGGGCACTGAAGCTTTCTTT,CASRLADLGTEAFF
TRBJ2-7,-,TRBV19,-,TGTGCCAGTAGTATAGGGATGACACTCTTCGCCTACGAGCAGTACTTC,CASSIGMTLFAYEQYF
TRBJ1-4,-,TRBV19,-,TGTGCCAGCGGACAAATCTACCGTAATGAAAAACTGTTTTTT,CASGQIYRNEKLFF
TRBJ1-1,-,TRBV12-3/TRBV12-4,-,TGTGCCAGCAGCCCAAGGGAAAACACTGAAGCTTTCTTT,CASSPRENTEAFF
TRBJ1-2,-,TRBV2,-,TGTGCCAGCTGCCCCCAGGGACTTCGGCTCTATGGCTACACCTTC,CASCPQGLRLYGYTF
TRBJ2-1,TRBD2,TRBV6-6,-,TGTGCCAGCAGCTACCTCGGGGCTAGCGGGGGGGCGGTCTACAATGAGCAGTTCTTC,CASSYLGASGGAVYNEQFF
TRBJ2-3,-,TRBV18,-,TGTGCCAGCTCACCATTAGGAACGAGCACAGATACGCAGTATTTT,CASSPLGTSTDTQYF
TRBJ1-6,-,TRBV9,-,TGTGCCAGCAGCGTAGAACCGGGGTCGGCACCCCTCCACTTT,CASSVEPGSAPLHF
TRBJ1-5,-,TRBV6-6,once,TGTGCCAGCAGTTCCGGGACGGAGAATCAGCCCCAGCATTTT,CASSSGTENQPQHF
TRBJ2-3,-,TRBV2,once,TGTGCCAGCAGTGAACAGGGCAAAGATACGCAGTATTTT,CASSEQGKDTQYF
TRBJ2-1,TRBD2,TRBV5-1,-,TGCGCCAGCAGCTTGGGAGGGTGGATGACTAGCGAATACTACAATGAGCAGTTCTTC,CASSLGGWMTSEYYNEQFF
TRBJ2-7,-,TRBV7-9,-,TGTGCCAGCAGCTTAGGTTCAGGGACCGCGTCCGAGCAGTACTTC,CASSLGSGTASEQYF
TRBJ2-5,TRBD2,TRBV11-2,-,TGTGCCAGCAGCTATCCAGGACTAGTCAAGGGAGAGACCCAGTACTTC,CASSYPGLVKGETQYF
TRBJ1-5,-,TRBV6-5,-,TGTGCCAGCAGTCCCTACGGACACCTAAATCAGCCCCAGCATTTT,CASSPYGHLNQPQHF
TRBJ2-2,TRBD2,TRBV5-1,-,TGCGCCAGCAGCTCGGGACTAGCGGGAGGGGCCGGGGAGCTGTTTTTT,CASSSGLAGGAGELFF
TRBJ2-1,-,TRBV6-1,few,TGTGCCAGCAGTGAAGCGCTTGAAAACAATGAGCAGTTCTTC,CASSEALENNEQFF
TRBJ1-2,-,TRBV3-1/TRBV3-2,-,TGTGCCAGCAGCCAAGCTCAGCGAAACTATGGCTACACCTTC,CASSQAQRNYGYTF
TRBJ1-6,-,TRBV4-3,-,TGCGCCAGCAGCCAACAACCCGGGAATTCACCCCTCCACTTT,CASSQQPGNSPLHF
TRBJ2-1,-,TRBV7-9,-,TGTGCCAGCTCCTTGGACGTAGCTCAAGGTAATGAGCAGTTCTTC,CASSLDVAQGNEQFF
TRBJ1-5,TRBD1,TRBV5-1,few,TGCGCCAGCAGCTTGGAGGGACAGGTGGGGGGCAATCAGCCCCAGCATTTT,CASSLEGQVGGNQPQHF
TRBJ1-5,-,TRBV28,-,TGTGCCAGCAGTCAGACCGGGACGGATTATAGCAATCAGCCCCAGCATTTT,CASSQTGTDYSNQPQHF
TRBJ1-2,TRBD1,TRBV7-9,-,TGTGCCAGCAGCTCCCAGGGGGCGGGCTACACCTTC,CASSSQGAGYTF
TRBJ1-5,-,TRBV12-3/TRBV12-4,many,TGTGCCAGCAGCCCAGGGGAGCGGCCCCAGCATTTT,CASSPGERPQHF
TRBJ2-3,TRBD2,TRBV7-8,-,TGTGCCAGCAGCTTAGTGGCTAGCGGGGGGGCTGATACGCAGTATTTT,CASSLVASGGADTQYF
TRBJ2-3,-,TRBV5-1,once,TGCGCCAGCAGCTTGGCGGTGGCGGTGACAGATACGCAGTATTTT,CASSLAVAVTDTQYF